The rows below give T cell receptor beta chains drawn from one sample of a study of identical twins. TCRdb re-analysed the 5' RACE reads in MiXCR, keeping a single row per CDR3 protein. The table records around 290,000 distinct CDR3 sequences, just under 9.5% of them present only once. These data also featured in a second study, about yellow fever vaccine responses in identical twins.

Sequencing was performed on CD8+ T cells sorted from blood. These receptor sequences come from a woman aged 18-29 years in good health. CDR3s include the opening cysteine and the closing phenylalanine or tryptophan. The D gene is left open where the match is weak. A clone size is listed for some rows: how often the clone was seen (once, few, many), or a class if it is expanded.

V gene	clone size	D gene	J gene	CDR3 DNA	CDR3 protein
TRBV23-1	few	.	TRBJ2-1	TGCGCCCATACCGAACCCACTCCAGGGCATTCCTACAATGAGCAGTTCTTC	CAHTEPTPGHSYNEQFF
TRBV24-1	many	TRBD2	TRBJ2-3	TGTGCCACCCAAGTTGGGGCGACTAGCGGCACACTCGGAACAGATACGCAGTATTTT	CATQVGATSGTLGTDTQYF
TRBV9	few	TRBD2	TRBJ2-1	TGTGCCAGCAGCCCAGAGGGTGCGGGAGTTGTCGATGAGCAGTTCTTC	CASSPEGAGVVDEQFF
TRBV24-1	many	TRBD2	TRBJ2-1	TGTGCCACCAGTGCTAGCGGGAGAATGAACAATGAGCAGTTCTTC	CATSASGRMNNEQFF
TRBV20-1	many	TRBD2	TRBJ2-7	TGCAGTGCTACCCGAACTAGCGGGGGATTCTCCTACGAGCAGTACTTC	CSATRTSGGFSYEQYF
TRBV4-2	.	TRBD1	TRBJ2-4	TGTGCCAGCAGCCATGGGACAGGGAACATTCAGTACTTC	CASSHGTGNIQYF
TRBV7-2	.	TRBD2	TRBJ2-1	TGTGCCAGCAGCCTTCGCGGGGGGGCCGTTCGTGAGCAGTTCTTC	CASSLRGGAVREQFF
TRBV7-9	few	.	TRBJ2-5	TGTGCCAGCAGCTCCAGCGTAGGCCTCCTGGGGGAGACCCAGTACTTC	CASSSSVGLLGETQYF
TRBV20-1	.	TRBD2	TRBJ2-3	TGCAGTGCTCGGGCTCCGGGATTAGCGGGTTCTTTCAGCACAGATACGCAGTATTTT	CSARAPGLAGSFSTDTQYF
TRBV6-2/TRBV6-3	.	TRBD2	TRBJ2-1	TGTGCCAGCAGTACCCCGAGGAGCGGGGCGTACAATGAGCAGTTCTTC	CASSTPRSGAYNEQFF
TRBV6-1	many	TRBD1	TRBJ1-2	TGTGCCAGCAGCCTCAACCCGACAGGGGGCCATGGCTACACCTTC	CASSLNPTGGHGYTF
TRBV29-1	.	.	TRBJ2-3	TGCAGCGTTGTACAGGGAATAGATACGCAGTATTTT	CSVVQGIDTQYF
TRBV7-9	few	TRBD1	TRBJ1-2	TGTGCCAGCAGCTTGGGCCGGCAGGGGGTGACCTATGGCTACACCTTC	CASSLGRQGVTYGYTF
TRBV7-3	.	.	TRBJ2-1	TGTGCCAGCAGCGCAATGGGATACGGTGAGCAGTTCTTC	CASSAMGYGEQFF
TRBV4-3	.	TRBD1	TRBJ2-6	TGCGCCAGCAGCCAAGGGAGGACAGGGAGCTTCTTCTCTGGGGCCAACGTCCTGACTTTC	CASSQGRTGSFFSGANVLTF
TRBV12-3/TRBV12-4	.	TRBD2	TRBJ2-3	TGTGCCAGCAGTTCCCCTACTAGCGGGAGTTTCCCAGATACGCAGTATTTT	CASSSPTSGSFPDTQYF
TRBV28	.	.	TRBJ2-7	TGTGCCAGCAGTAAACCCCTCAGGCTCCCCCCCCCATTTTTC	CASSKPLRLPPPFF
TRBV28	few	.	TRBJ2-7	TGTGCCAGCAGTCAGGGACCGCACCCTTACGAGCAGTACTTC	CASSQGPHPYEQYF
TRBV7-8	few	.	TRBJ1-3	TGTGCCAGCCGCCCTTTGGCGGAGCAATGGAACACCATATATTTT	CASRPLAEQWNTIYF
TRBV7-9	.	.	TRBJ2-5	TGTGCCAGCAGCTTAGGCGGGGATAGGACCCAGTACTTC	CASSLGGDRTQYF
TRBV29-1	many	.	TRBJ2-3	TGCAGCGTTGAAGATCAGGGGCGGGACGTCACAGATACGCAGTATTTT	CSVEDQGRDVTDTQYF
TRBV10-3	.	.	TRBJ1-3	TGTGCCATCAGCGACGGGAGCTCTGGAAACACCATATATTTT	CAISDGSSGNTIYF
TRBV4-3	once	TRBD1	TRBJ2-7	TGCGCCAGCAGCCAAGATAGAGGGACAGGGTCACGAGAGCAGTACTTC	CASSQDRGTGSREQYF
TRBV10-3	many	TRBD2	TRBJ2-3	TGTGCCATCAGATTTCTAGCGGGGAACCGCACAGATACGCAGTATTTT	CAIRFLAGNRTDTQYF
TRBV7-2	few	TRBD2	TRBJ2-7	TGTGCCAGCAGCGGTCACTGGCGGGAGGACTCCTACGAGCAGTACTTC	CASSGHWREDSYEQYF
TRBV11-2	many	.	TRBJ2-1	TGTGCCAGCAGCTTCATCAGGGTCCCTAGCTACAATGAGCAGTTCTTC	CASSFIRVPSYNEQFF
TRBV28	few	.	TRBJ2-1	TGTGCCAGCAGTTCCCCGCTTGCGCAGTTCTTC	CASSSPLAQFF
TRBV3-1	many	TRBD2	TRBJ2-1	TGTGCCAGCAGCCAAGTGAACCCCCTCTGGCGGGGGGACTACAATGAGCAGTTCTTC	CASSQVNPLWRGDYNEQFF
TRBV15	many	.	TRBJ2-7	TGTGCCACCAGCAGAGGTTCAGACTACGAGCAGTACTTC	CATSRGSDYEQYF